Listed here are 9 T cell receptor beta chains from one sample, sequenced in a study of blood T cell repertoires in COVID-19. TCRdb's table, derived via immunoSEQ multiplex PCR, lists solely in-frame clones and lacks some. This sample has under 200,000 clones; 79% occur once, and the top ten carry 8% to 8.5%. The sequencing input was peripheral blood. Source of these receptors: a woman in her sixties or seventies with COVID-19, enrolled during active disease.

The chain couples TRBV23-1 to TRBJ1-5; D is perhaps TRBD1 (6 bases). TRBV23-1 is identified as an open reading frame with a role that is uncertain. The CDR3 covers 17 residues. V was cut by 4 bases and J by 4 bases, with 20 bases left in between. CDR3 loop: CASSLLLRQDPNQPQHF. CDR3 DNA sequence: TGCGCCAGCAGTCTCTTACTCCGACAGGATCCAAATCAGCCCCAGCATTTT.

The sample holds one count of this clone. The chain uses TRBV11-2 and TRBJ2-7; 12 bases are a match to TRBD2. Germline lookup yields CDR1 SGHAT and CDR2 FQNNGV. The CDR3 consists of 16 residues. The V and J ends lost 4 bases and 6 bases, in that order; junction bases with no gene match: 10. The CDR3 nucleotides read TGTGCCAGCAGCTCCCGGACTAGCGGGATGAGTGTCGAGCAGTACTTC. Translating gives CASSSRTSGMSVEQYF.

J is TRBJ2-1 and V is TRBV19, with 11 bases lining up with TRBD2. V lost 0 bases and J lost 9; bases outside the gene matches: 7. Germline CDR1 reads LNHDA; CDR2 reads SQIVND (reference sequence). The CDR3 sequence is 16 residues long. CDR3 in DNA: TGTGCCAGTAGTATAGATTTAGCGGGGGGGCCTGGTGAGCAGTTCTTC. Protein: CASSIDLAGGPGEQFF.

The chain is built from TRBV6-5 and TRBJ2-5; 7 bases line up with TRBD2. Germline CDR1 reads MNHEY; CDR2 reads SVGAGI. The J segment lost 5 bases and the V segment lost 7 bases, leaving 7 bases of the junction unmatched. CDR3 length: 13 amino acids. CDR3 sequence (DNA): TGTGCCAGCACCTGGGGGGGTGATGAGACCCAGTACTTC. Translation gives CASTWGGDETQYF.

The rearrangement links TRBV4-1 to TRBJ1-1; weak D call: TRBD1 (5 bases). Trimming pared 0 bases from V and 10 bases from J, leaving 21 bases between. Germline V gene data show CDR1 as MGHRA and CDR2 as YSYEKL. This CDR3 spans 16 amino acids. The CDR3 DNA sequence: TGCGCCAGCAGCCAAGAAGGGGCGAAGGGTCGGGGGATAGCTTTCTTT. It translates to CASSQEGAKGRGIAFF.

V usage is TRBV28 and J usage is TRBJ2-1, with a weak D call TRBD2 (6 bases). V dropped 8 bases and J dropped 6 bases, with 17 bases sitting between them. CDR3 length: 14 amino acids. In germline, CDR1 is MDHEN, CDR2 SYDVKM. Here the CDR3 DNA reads TGTGCCAGCTCACCTTCCGGGAGCGTCAATGAGCAGTTCTTC. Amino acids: CASSPSGSVNEQFF.

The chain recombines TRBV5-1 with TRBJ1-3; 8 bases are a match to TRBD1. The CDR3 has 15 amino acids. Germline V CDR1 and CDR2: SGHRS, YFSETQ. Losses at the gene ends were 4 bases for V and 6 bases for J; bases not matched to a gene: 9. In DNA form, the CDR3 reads TGCGCCAGCAGCCAGCCTATGGACAGGGAAAACACCATATATTTT. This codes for CASSQPMDRENTIYF.

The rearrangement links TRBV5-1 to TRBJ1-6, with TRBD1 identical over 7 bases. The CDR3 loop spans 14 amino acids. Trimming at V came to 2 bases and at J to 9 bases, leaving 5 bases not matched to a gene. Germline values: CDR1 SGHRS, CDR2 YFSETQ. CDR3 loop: CASSLDRESSPLHF. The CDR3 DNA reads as TGCGCCAGCAGCTTAGACAGGGAAAGTTCACCCCTCCACTTT.

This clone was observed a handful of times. The CDR3 sequence is CASSLAAGAKAFF. CDR3 DNA: TGTGCCAGCAGCTTAGCTGCAGGGGCAAAAGCTTTCTTT. The V gene is TRBV7-8, the J gene TRBJ1-1; tentatively, D is TRBD1 (6 bases). The CDR3 consists of 13 residues. V lost 0 bases and J lost 9, with 11 bases in between. Germline V CDR1 and CDR2: SGHVS, FQNEAQ.